This entry lists 15 T cell receptor beta chains sequenced from one sample in a study of OX40 agonist ivuxolimab in advanced cancers. Clones were read by immunoSEQ multiplex PCR, and TCRdb kept only the in-frame ones, dropping some. The sample shows around 85,000 clones, less than 95% of them seen only once. The sample consisted of CD4+ or CD8+ T cells sorted from blood, taken in a trial of the OX40 agonist ivuxolimab. The origin of the receptors is an adult with an advanced solid tumor such as melanoma, head and neck, liver or kidney cancer.

The chain carries TRBV5-1 and TRBJ2-3; 11 bases are shared with TRBD2. V lost 0 bases to trimming and J lost 5 bases; unmatched junction nucleotides: 14. In germline, CDR1 is SGHRS, CDR2 YFSETQ. This CDR3 is built from 19 residues. Here the CDR3 DNA reads TGCGCCAGCAGCTTGGCCGGAGGTGTCCTAGCGGGAGGTGTAGATACGCAGTATTTT. As protein: CASSLAGGVLAGGVDTQYF.

The genes are TRBV10-1 and TRBJ2-5, with 8 nucleotides matching TRBD1. Germline loops: CDR1 WNHNN, CDR2 SYGVQD (reference sequence). This CDR3 comprises 13 residues. V was pared by 6 bases and J by 5 bases, with 5 bases of the junction left unmatched. The CDR3 bases are TGCGCCAGCAGCCCCAGACAGGGGGAGACCCAGTACTTC. As protein: CASSPRQGETQYF.

The gene calls are TRBV28 and TRBJ1-5; no clear D gene. The CDR3 has 15 amino acids. Germline V CDR1 and CDR2: MDHEN, SYDVKM. Deletions cut 2 bases from V and 0 bases from J, with 8 bases between. DNA for the CDR3: TGTGCCAGCAGTTTAGGGTGGACTAGCAATCAGCCCCAGCATTTT. Translating gives CASSLGWTSNQPQHF.

This sequence joins TRBV7-3 and TRBJ2-3; D is tentatively TRBD1 or TRBD2 (6 bases each). The CDR3 loop spans 16 amino acids. CDR1 and CDR2 (germline): SGHTA, FQGTGA. Trimming pared 0 bases from V and 6 bases from J, leaving 16 bases between. As DNA, the CDR3 is TGTGCCAGCAGCTTAACGGGCGGGACAAAGATTGATACGCAGTATTTT. It translates to CASSLTGGTKIDTQYF.

V and J are TRBV28 and TRBJ1-1, with a possible D match to TRBD1 (6 bases). Germline CDR1 is MDHEN and CDR2 is SYDVKM. Trimming took off 7 bases at V and 4 bases at J, with 13 bases between the two ends. The CDR3 totals 13 residues. The CDR3 sequence is CASTMGGGTEAFF. The CDR3 bases are TGTGCCAGCACTATGGGAGGGGGCACTGAAGCTTTCTTT.

V is TRBV11-2 and J is TRBJ1-2, with D possibly TRBD1 on 6 matching bases. Trimming took 8 bases from V and 7 from J, leaving 17 bases between them. Germline-derived CDR1 and CDR2 are SGHAT and FQNNGV. This CDR3 is 13 amino acids long. The CDR3 here is CASAPGTGSGYTF. In DNA form, the CDR3 reads TGTGCCAGCGCCCCAGGAACAGGGAGTGGCTACACCTTC.

DNA of the CDR3: TGTGCCAGCTCCACAGGGACGCAAGAGACCCAGTACTTC. Amino acids: CASSTGTQETQYF. The rearrangement joins TRBV18 to TRBJ2-5; possibly TRBD1 for D (6 bases). The CDR3 has 13 amino acids. The germline V gene has CDR1 KGHSH and CDR2 LQKENI. The V end was cut by 6 bases, the J end by 2 bases, with 10 bases between.

The V call is TRBV5-1, the J call TRBJ2-6, with no clear D. CDR3 length: 17 amino acids. Between the trimmed V and J ends, which lost 4 bases and 3 bases, there was a span of 17 bases. CDR1 and CDR2 (germline): SGHRS, YFSETQ. Here the CDR3 DNA reads TGCGCCAGCAGCCCGGAAGGGATAGGGTTTGGGGCCAACGTCCTGACTTTC. It encodes CASSPEGIGFGANVLTF.

The V gene is TRBV5-1, the J gene TRBJ2-7; 9 positions agree with TRBD2. From germline, CDR1 is SGHRS and CDR2 YFSETQ. This CDR3 is built from 14 residues. V lost 3 bases, J lost 5 bases, and 6 bases stayed unmatched. CDR3 amino acids: CASSWGASGNEQYF. CDR3 nucleotides: TGCGCCAGCAGCTGGGGGGCTAGCGGGAACGAGCAGTACTTC.

In the case of this clone: The same CDR3 is also encoded by other DNA sequences in this sample. The chain recombines TRBV9 with TRBJ1-3, with no clear D. Germline V CDR1 and CDR2: SGDLS, YYNGEE. Trimming pared 0 bases from V and 0 bases from J, leaving 4 bases between. CDR3 length: 14 residues. The CDR3 region is CASSVAGSGNTIYF. CDR3 DNA: TGTGCCAGCAGCGTAGCCGGCTCTGGAAACACCATATATTTT.

This chain connects TRBV6-1 to TRBJ2-3, with D hard to call. The germline V gene encodes CDR1 MNHNS and CDR2 SASEGT. This CDR3 contains 12 residues. V was pared by 6 bases and J by 6 bases, with 10 bases between. CDR3: CASSRVVDTQYF. DNA of the CDR3: TGTGCCAGCAGCAGAGTCGTGGATACGCAGTATTTT.

The chain carries TRBV28 and TRBJ1-2; 9 positions match TRBD1. The germline CDR1 and CDR2 sequences are MDHEN and SYDVKM. With V trimmed by 10 bases and J by 1 base, 7 bases remained unmatched. This CDR3 has 14 amino acids. The CDR3 DNA is TGTGCCACCCTCGGACAGGGGAATAACTATGGCTACACCTTC. Translation: CATLGQGNNYGYTF.

CDR3 loop: CASSLSVGSGYTF. The CDR3 DNA reads as TGTGCCAGCAGTTTATCGGTTGGGTCTGGCTACACCTTC. V and J are TRBV27 and TRBJ1-2; D is ambiguous. This CDR3 is built from 13 residues. V shed 0 bases and J shed 7 bases, with 9 bases lying between them. CDR1 is MNHEY and CDR2 is SMNVEV in the germline V gene (reference sequence).

This clone was observed a few times. The chain recombines TRBV9 with TRBJ1-1, with D unclear. The CDR3 extends over 14 amino acids. Deletions cut 0 bases from V and 1 base from J, with 7 bases between. CDR1 and CDR2 (germline): SGDLS, YYNGEE. CDR3: CASSVGPANTEAFF. CDR3 bases: TGTGCCAGCAGCGTAGGCCCGGCGAACACTGAAGCTTTCTTT.

The genes are TRBV19 and TRBJ1-2, with D perhaps TRBD1 (6 bases). Between the trimmed V and J ends, which lost 5 bases and 4 bases, there was a span of 17 bases. Germline V lookup: CDR1 LNHDA, CDR2 SQIVND (reference sequence). CDR3 length: 15 residues. CDR3 DNA sequence: TGTGCCAGTAGTGCCTCCCAGGCAGGGGCCTATGGCTACACCTTC. It yields the protein CASSASQAGAYGYTF.